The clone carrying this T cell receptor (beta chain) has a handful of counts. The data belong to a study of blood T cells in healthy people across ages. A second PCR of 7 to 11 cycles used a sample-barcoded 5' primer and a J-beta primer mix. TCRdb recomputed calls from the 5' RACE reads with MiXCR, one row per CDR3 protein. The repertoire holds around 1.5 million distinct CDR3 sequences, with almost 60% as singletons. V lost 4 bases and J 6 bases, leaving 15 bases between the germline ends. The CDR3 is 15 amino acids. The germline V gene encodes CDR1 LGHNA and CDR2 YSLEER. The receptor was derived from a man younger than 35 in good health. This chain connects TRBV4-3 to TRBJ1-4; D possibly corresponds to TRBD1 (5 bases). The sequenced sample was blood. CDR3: CASSLFSGGDEKLFF. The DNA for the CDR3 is TGCGCCAGCAGCCTCTTTTCGGGGGGAGATGAAAAACTGTTTTTT.